This is a list of T cell receptor beta chains from one sample in a study of blood T cell repertoires in COVID-19. Data came from immunoSEQ multiplex PCR; TCRdb stores just in-frame clones and leaves some out. The sample has approximately 51,000 clones, more than 75% seen once. The sequenced sample consisted of peripheral blood. All receptors come from a woman older than 75 with COVID-19, enrolled during active disease. CDR3s include the opening cysteine and the closing phenylalanine or tryptophan. Each record gives: V gene, D gene, clone size, J gene, CDR3 DNA, CDR3 protein. The D gene is left open where the match is weak. Clone size, where shown, is once, few, many, or a class for clones that have expanded.

v_gene: TRBV7-9
d_gene: -
abundance: -
j_gene: TRBJ1-4
CDR3nt: TGTGCCAGCAGCCGGGGGGAAACTTCCAATGAAAAACTGTTTTTT
CDR3aa: CASSRGETSNEKLFF

v_gene: TRBV28
d_gene: TRBD2
abundance: -
j_gene: TRBJ2-3
CDR3nt: TGTGCCAGCAGCCTAGCGGGAGGAACCGATACGCAGTATTTT
CDR3aa: CASSLAGGTDTQYF

v_gene: TRBV7-6
d_gene: -
abundance: -
j_gene: TRBJ1-4
CDR3nt: TGTGCCAGCAGCGATCGGGTTACTCGCCGGGGGGCTAATGAAAAACTGTTTTTT
CDR3aa: CASSDRVTRRGANEKLFF

v_gene: TRBV10-3
d_gene: -
abundance: -
j_gene: TRBJ1-3
CDR3nt: TGTGCCATCAGTGCGGGGGACACCATATATTTT
CDR3aa: CAISAGDTIYF

v_gene: TRBV27
d_gene: TRBD1
abundance: -
j_gene: TRBJ2-7
CDR3nt: TGTGCCAGCAGTACCCACAGGGGGGCGTCCTACGAGCAGTACTTC
CDR3aa: CASSTHRGASYEQYF

v_gene: TRBV3-1/TRBV3-2
d_gene: TRBD2
abundance: -
j_gene: TRBJ2-1
CDR3nt: TGTGCCAGCAGCGGGACTAGCGGACCAGCCTACAATGAGCAGTTCTTC
CDR3aa: CASSGTSGPAYNEQFF

v_gene: TRBV18
d_gene: TRBD1
abundance: once
j_gene: TRBJ1-5
CDR3nt: TGTGCCAGCTCCCCGGGACAGCTGAATCAGCCCCAGCATTTT
CDR3aa: CASSPGQLNQPQHF

v_gene: TRBV15
d_gene: TRBD1
abundance: -
j_gene: TRBJ1-5
CDR3nt: TGTGCCACCAGCAGGGGACAGGGGGCGAGTAGCAATCAGCCCCAGCATTTT
CDR3aa: CATSRGQGASSNQPQHF

v_gene: TRBV7-2
d_gene: TRBD1
abundance: -
j_gene: TRBJ1-4
CDR3nt: TGTGCCAGCAGCGAACAGGGGGCGACCTATGAAAAACTGTTTTTT
CDR3aa: CASSEQGATYEKLFF

v_gene: TRBV5-1
d_gene: -
abundance: -
j_gene: TRBJ2-2
CDR3nt: TGCGCCAGCAGCTTGGAACCAGGGGGGCCCGGGGAGCTGTTTTTT
CDR3aa: CASSLEPGGPGELFF

v_gene: TRBV23-1
d_gene: TRBD1
abundance: -
j_gene: TRBJ1-1
CDR3nt: TGCGCCAGCAGTCAATCGTGGAACAGGGGCACTGAAGCTTTCTTT
CDR3aa: CASSQSWNRGTEAFF

v_gene: TRBV25-1
d_gene: TRBD1
abundance: -
j_gene: TRBJ1-4
CDR3nt: TGTGCCAGCAGTAGCTACAGGGGTGAAAAACTGTTTTTT
CDR3aa: CASSSYRGEKLFF

v_gene: TRBV19
d_gene: TRBD2
abundance: -
j_gene: TRBJ2-2
CDR3nt: TGTGCCAGCGAACTCGGACTAGCGAACACCGGGGAGCTGTTTTTT
CDR3aa: CASELGLANTGELFF

v_gene: TRBV23-1
d_gene: -
abundance: -
j_gene: TRBJ1-2
CDR3nt: TGCGCCAGCAGTCACACTAACTATGGCTACACCTTC
CDR3aa: CASSHTNYGYTF

v_gene: TRBV18
d_gene: TRBD2
abundance: once
j_gene: TRBJ2-3
CDR3nt: TGTGCCAGCTCCGAGACTAGCGGAGGCGGAGATACGCAGTATTTT
CDR3aa: CASSETSGGGDTQYF

v_gene: TRBV6-5
d_gene: TRBD2
abundance: -
j_gene: TRBJ2-1
CDR3nt: TGTGCCAGCAGTTACGGCCTAGCGGGTCCCTACAATGAGCAGTTCTTC
CDR3aa: CASSYGLAGPYNEQFF

v_gene: TRBV15
d_gene: -
abundance: -
j_gene: TRBJ1-3
CDR3nt: TGTGCCACCAGTACCCCCCTGGGGGGAAGGGGAAACACCATATATTTT
CDR3aa: CATSTPLGGRGNTIYF

v_gene: TRBV10-3
d_gene: TRBD2
abundance: -
j_gene: TRBJ2-5
CDR3nt: TGTGCCATCAGTGAACCTGGGGGAGGGTTAAGGGAGACCCAGTACTTC
CDR3aa: CAISEPGGGLRETQYF

v_gene: TRBV28
d_gene: -
abundance: -
j_gene: TRBJ1-3
CDR3nt: TGTGCCAGCAGGATGAGGGCCTCTGGAAACACCATATATTTT
CDR3aa: CASRMRASGNTIYF

v_gene: TRBV6-5
d_gene: -
abundance: -
j_gene: TRBJ1-1
CDR3nt: TGTGCCAGCAGTTACTCGCAGGCCAACACTGAAGCTTTCTTT
CDR3aa: CASSYSQANTEAFF

v_gene: TRBV2
d_gene: TRBD1
abundance: -
j_gene: TRBJ1-2
CDR3nt: TGTGCCAGCAGTGAAGATGACAGGGGAATCGATGGCTACACCTTC
CDR3aa: CASSEDDRGIDGYTF

v_gene: TRBV30
d_gene: -
abundance: -
j_gene: TRBJ1-5
CDR3nt: TGTGCCTGGAGTGGAGCGGTTTCCACTCATCAGCCCCAGCATTTT
CDR3aa: CAWSGAVSTHQPQHF

v_gene: TRBV21-1
d_gene: -
abundance: -
j_gene: TRBJ2-7
CDR3nt: TGTGCCAGCAGCGCACGGCTGGCCCGCAGGGAGTACTTC
CDR3aa: CASSARLARREYF

v_gene: TRBV7-9
d_gene: TRBD2
abundance: -
j_gene: TRBJ2-7
CDR3nt: TGTGCCAGCAGCTCGGGGCGGGAGTCTTATTACGAGCAGTACTTC
CDR3aa: CASSSGRESYYEQYF

v_gene: TRBV2
d_gene: TRBD2
abundance: -
j_gene: TRBJ2-5
CDR3nt: TGTGCCACACTAGCGGGAGGGTACCGGGAGACCCAGTACTTC
CDR3aa: CATLAGGYRETQYF

v_gene: TRBV7-9
d_gene: TRBD1
abundance: -
j_gene: TRBJ1-5
CDR3nt: TGTGCCAGCAGCGGTAGGGGGCTTAGCCCGAATCAGCCCCAGCATTTT
CDR3aa: CASSGRGLSPNQPQHF

v_gene: TRBV2
d_gene: -
abundance: -
j_gene: TRBJ1-1
CDR3nt: TGTGCCAGCCAACGGGGAGTGAACACTGAAGCTTTCTTT
CDR3aa: CASQRGVNTEAFF

v_gene: TRBV11-3
d_gene: -
abundance: -
j_gene: TRBJ2-3
CDR3nt: TGTGCCAGCAGCTACGCAGTAGGAGGCCGTGGCACAGATACGCAGTATTTT
CDR3aa: CASSYAVGGRGTDTQYF

v_gene: TRBV4-1
d_gene: TRBD2
abundance: -
j_gene: TRBJ2-2
CDR3nt: TGCGCCAGCAGCCGGGGAAGCGGGGGGGCGGCCGGGGAGCTGTTTTTT
CDR3aa: CASSRGSGGAAGELFF

v_gene: TRBV5-1
d_gene: -
abundance: -
j_gene: TRBJ1-4
CDR3nt: TGCGCCAGCAGCTTGGGCAGGGTAACTAATGAAAAACTGTTTTTT
CDR3aa: CASSLGRVTNEKLFF

v_gene: TRBV19
d_gene: TRBD2
abundance: -
j_gene: TRBJ2-2
CDR3nt: TGTGCCAGTAAAAGCGGGGAAGACACCGGGGAGCTGTTTTTT
CDR3aa: CASKSGEDTGELFF

v_gene: TRBV29-1
d_gene: -
abundance: -
j_gene: TRBJ1-2
CDR3nt: TGCAGCGTTGTCTCGGGCTATGGCTACACCTTC
CDR3aa: CSVVSGYGYTF

v_gene: TRBV11-2
d_gene: -
abundance: -
j_gene: TRBJ2-7
CDR3nt: TGTGCCAGCACCCCGTTCGGGGTGACTTCCTACGAGCAGTACTTC
CDR3aa: CASTPFGVTSYEQYF

v_gene: TRBV5-4
d_gene: -
abundance: -
j_gene: TRBJ1-4
CDR3nt: TGTGCCAGCAGCAGTTCGCAAACAGGGTTTAATGAAAAACTGTTTTTT
CDR3aa: CASSSSQTGFNEKLFF

v_gene: TRBV18
d_gene: -
abundance: -
j_gene: TRBJ1-5
CDR3nt: TGTGCCAGCTCACCAGGCCTCAATCAGCCCCAGCATTTT
CDR3aa: CASSPGLNQPQHF

v_gene: TRBV21-1
d_gene: -
abundance: -
j_gene: TRBJ2-1
CDR3nt: TGTGCCAGCAGCCCTTGGACAGGGAACAATGAGCAGTTCTTC
CDR3aa: CASSPWTGNNEQFF

v_gene: TRBV28
d_gene: TRBD1
abundance: few
j_gene: TRBJ1-5
CDR3nt: TGTGCCAGCAGTTTATACGGGAGGGGGCTAGGCAATCAGCCCCAGCATTTT
CDR3aa: CASSLYGRGLGNQPQHF

v_gene: TRBV6-5
d_gene: TRBD2
abundance: -
j_gene: TRBJ2-1
CDR3nt: TGTGCCAGCACTAGCGGCCCGTACAATGAGCAGTTCTTC
CDR3aa: CASTSGPYNEQFF

v_gene: TRBV6-5
d_gene: -
abundance: -
j_gene: TRBJ1-1
CDR3nt: TGTGCCAGCAGCGGGGGGCTATGGGCTGAAGCTTTCTTT
CDR3aa: CASSGGLWAEAFF

v_gene: TRBV5-4
d_gene: -
abundance: -
j_gene: TRBJ2-5
CDR3nt: TGTGCCAGCAGTTGGGACATCCAAGAGACCCAGTACTTC
CDR3aa: CASSWDIQETQYF

v_gene: TRBV19
d_gene: TRBD1
abundance: -
j_gene: TRBJ1-2
CDR3nt: TGTGCCAGTAGTTCGACAGGGGAGTCACCACGGGATGACTTTGGCTACACCTTC
CDR3aa: CASSSTGESPRDDFGYTF

v_gene: TRBV4-1
d_gene: TRBD2
abundance: -
j_gene: TRBJ2-7
CDR3nt: TGCGCCAGCAGCCAAGCCGGGGGGATCTACGAGCAGTACTTC
CDR3aa: CASSQAGGIYEQYF

v_gene: TRBV19
d_gene: -
abundance: once
j_gene: TRBJ1-1
CDR3nt: TGTGCCAGTAGTAGCCAGGAAAACACTGAAGCTTTCTTT
CDR3aa: CASSSQENTEAFF

v_gene: TRBV19
d_gene: TRBD1
abundance: -
j_gene: TRBJ1-2
CDR3nt: TGTGCCAGTAGTATTGGACCGGGACAGGGCTTCTATGGCTACACCTTC
CDR3aa: CASSIGPGQGFYGYTF

v_gene: TRBV6-5
d_gene: -
abundance: -
j_gene: TRBJ2-1
CDR3nt: TGTGCCAGCAGTTGGGGCAGACTTGAGCAGTTCTTC
CDR3aa: CASSWGRLEQFF